The 10 T cell receptor beta chains reported below all come from one sample, sequenced in a study of early T cells in non-severe SARS-CoV-2 infection (dated by TCRdb to 2020 to 2023). Libraries were made using 5' RACE. The listed sequencing device is NextSeq 500. TCRdb reprocessed the public reads (quality trimming at Q25 with fastp, clone calling with MiXCR) and kept in-frame beta chains. Each entry merges the rows of one CDR3 protein and shows their most common DNA and genes. This sample holds around 28,000 distinct CDR3 sequences; about 4% were observed only once. Of the sample, nearly 4.5% is held by the ten largest clones. Sequences were obtained from whole blood. These receptors were obtained from an adult who was a healthcare worker with PCR-confirmed SARS-CoV-2 infection or an uninfected control (not recorded which).

This clonotype was observed at least ten times. This chain uses TRBV4-2 with TRBJ1-2, with 11 bases fitting TRBD1. J lost 6 bases, V lost 4 bases, and 13 bases had no gene match. Per germline, CDR1 LGHNA and CDR2 YNFKEQ. CDR3 size: 17 residues. In DNA form, the CDR3 reads TGTGCCAGCAGCCGTGGCCCCCTGGGACAGGGGGAGAATGGCTACACCTTC. The encoded protein is CASSRGPLGQGENGYTF.

This clonotype has a count of ten or more. The chain has TRBV7-9 and TRBJ1-2; TRBD1 agrees at 9 bases. Per the germline V gene, CDR1 is SEHNR and CDR2 is FQNEAQ (reference sequence). V lost 5 bases to trimming and J lost 6 bases; unmatched junction nucleotides: 4. There are 13 residues in the CDR3. CDR3 residues: CASSLDRGDGYTF. CDR3 nucleotide sequence: TGTGCCAGCAGCCTGGACAGGGGAGATGGCTACACCTTC.

This clonotype was seen more than once but under ten times. V and J are TRBV9 and TRBJ1-1, with D perhaps TRBD1 (5 bases). The V gene lost 0 bases and the J gene lost 0 bases, with 15 bases spanning the gap. The CDR3 consists of 17 residues. Germline values: CDR1 SGDLS, CDR2 YYNGEE. In nucleotides, the CDR3 is TGTGCCAGCAGCGTAGGAATGGGGACCCAAATGAACACTGAAGCTTTCTTT. Its protein is CASSVGMGTQMNTEAFF.

This clonotype was counted at least ten times. The J gene is TRBJ1-4, the V gene TRBV18, with TRBD1 as a possible D gene (5 bases). The CDR3 sequence is 16 residues long. The ends were cut back, 3 bases at V and 0 bases at J, with 11 bases in the middle. Germline lookup yields CDR1 KGHSH and CDR2 LQKENI. Here the CDR3 reads CASSPILTATNEKLFF. DNA for the CDR3: TGTGCCAGCTCACCCATTTTGACAGCAACTAATGAAAAACTGTTTTTT.

At least ten counts were recorded for this clonotype. The chain recombines TRBV29-1 with TRBJ2-3, with D possibly being TRBD2 (5 bases). Germline assignment: CDR1 SQVTM and CDR2 ANQGSEA. The CDR3 length is 13 residues. Trimming removed 7 bases from V and 3 bases from J, with 14 bases in between. DNA of the CDR3: TGCAGCGGCGACGAGGGCGGTACAGATACGCAGTATTTT. Its translation is CSGDEGGTDTQYF.

This clonotype has at least ten counts. The chain carries TRBV29-1 and TRBJ2-3; no clear D. Germline CDR1 reads SQVTM; CDR2 reads ANQGSEA. The CDR3 loop spans 12 amino acids. V was clipped by 4 bases and J by 6 bases, with 11 bases between them. Written as DNA, the CDR3 is TGCAGCGTTGGGCCGGGCCAGGATACGCAGTATTTT. Its protein product is CSVGPGQDTQYF.

This clonotype was seen a few times. The chain links TRBV3-1 to TRBJ1-1, with TRBD1 matching 9 bases. The CDR3 runs 12 residues. V shed 5 bases and J 6 bases; nucleotides not matched to a gene: 1. Germline V gene lookup returns CDR1 LGHDT and CDR2 YNNKEL (reference sequence). Here the CDR3 DNA reads TGTGCCAGCAGCGGGACAGGGTCTGAAGCTTTCTTT. Protein: CASSGTGSEAFF.

This clonotype was seen at least ten times. The gene calls are TRBV10-3 and TRBJ2-5; 9 nucleotides align to TRBD1. Germline V CDR1 and CDR2: ENHRY, SYGVKD. The junction had 8 bases not matched to a gene; V was cut back by 5 bases and J by 4 bases. This CDR3 spans 15 amino acids. The CDR3 region has the DNA TGTGCCATCAGTCCCGGACAGGGGCGGGGAGAGACCCAGTACTTC. Encoded protein: CAISPGQGRGETQYF.

This clonotype was detected ten times or more. V is TRBV5-1 and J is TRBJ2-7, with D possibly being TRBD1 or TRBD2 (6 bases each). This CDR3 has 15 residues. CDR1 is SGHRS and CDR2 is YFSETQ in the germline V gene. V lost 4 bases and J 0 bases, leaving 14 bases between the germline ends. The DNA for the CDR3 is TGCGCCAGCAGCCGGAGGGGGGACAACTCCTACGAGCAGTACTTC. Translating gives CASSRRGDNSYEQYF.

This clonotype was picked up many times. The chain couples TRBV18 to TRBJ1-1; 7 bases are a match to TRBD1. V dropped 1 base and J dropped 6; count of bases not matched to a gene: 5. This CDR3 has 14 residues. Per germline, CDR1 KGHSH and CDR2 LQKENI. For the CDR3, the DNA is TGTGCCAGCTCACCACAGGGGGCGAGGTCTGAAGCTTTCTTT. Translation: CASSPQGARSEAFF.